These T cell receptor beta chains were read from a single sample in a study of T cell responses to AZD1222 COVID-19 vaccine. TCRdb keeps only in-frame clones here, not all; method: immunoSEQ multiplex PCR. This table holds 60,000 to 70,000 clones, 80% to 90% found once. The sample here was peripheral blood, taken on day 0 of AZD1222 vaccination. Receptor source: an adult in good health. CDR3s include the opening cysteine and the closing phenylalanine or tryptophan. Each record gives: CDR3 DNA, CDR3 protein, D gene, clone size, J gene, V gene. The D gene is left open where the match is weak. The size field is filled for only some rows; it gives once, few, many or a size class.

CDR3 DNA: TGTGCCAGCAGTTACTCGCGGGGGAGGAACTATGGCTACACCTTC
CDR3 protein: CASSYSRGRNYGYTF
D gene: -
clone size: -
J gene: TRBJ1-2
V gene: TRBV6-5

CDR3 DNA: TGTGCCAGCAGCCCGGGGGGTTTGAACACCGGGGAGCTGTTTTTT
CDR3 protein: CASSPGGLNTGELFF
D gene: TRBD2
clone size: -
J gene: TRBJ2-2
V gene: TRBV6-5

CDR3 DNA: TGTGCTAGTGGTTCCGGCAGAACAAACCAAGAGACCCAGTACTTC
CDR3 protein: CASGSGRTNQETQYF
D gene: -
clone size: -
J gene: TRBJ2-5
V gene: TRBV12-5

CDR3 DNA: TGTGCCAGCAGCGTCGCATCTAGCGGGCGCGGGGAGCTGTTTTTT
CDR3 protein: CASSVASSGRGELFF
D gene: TRBD2
clone size: -
J gene: TRBJ2-2
V gene: TRBV7-3

CDR3 DNA: TGTGCCCCCAGGGATGTAGGGGGCAACAATCAGCCCCAGCATTTT
CDR3 protein: CAPRDVGGNNQPQHF
D gene: TRBD1
clone size: few
J gene: TRBJ1-5
V gene: TRBV7-7

CDR3 DNA: TGTGCCACCCAAGCGGGGGGGAGATCAAATGAGCAGTTCTTC
CDR3 protein: CATQAGGRSNEQFF
D gene: TRBD2
clone size: -
J gene: TRBJ2-1
V gene: TRBV11-3

CDR3 DNA: TGTGCCAGTACCAATACAGGGGCCACTTACTATGGCTACACCTTC
CDR3 protein: CASTNTGATYYGYTF
D gene: TRBD1
clone size: -
J gene: TRBJ1-2
V gene: TRBV19

CDR3 DNA: TGTGCCAGCAGCTTACAGCCGGGACGGAGTCTAACCGGCTACACCTTC
CDR3 protein: CASSLQPGRSLTGYTF
D gene: -
clone size: once
J gene: TRBJ1-2
V gene: TRBV5-4

CDR3 DNA: TGTGCCAGCAGCTTGGAGACCGGGACCATCGAAAAACTGTTTTTT
CDR3 protein: CASSLETGTIEKLFF
D gene: -
clone size: -
J gene: TRBJ1-4
V gene: TRBV7-9

CDR3 DNA: TGTGCCAGCAGTAAACCCAGGGGGGACACTGAAGCTTTCTTT
CDR3 protein: CASSKPRGDTEAFF
D gene: TRBD1
clone size: -
J gene: TRBJ1-1
V gene: TRBV28

CDR3 DNA: TGTGCCAGCGGGACAGACCGATATTCACCCCTCCACTTT
CDR3 protein: CASGTDRYSPLHF
D gene: TRBD1
clone size: -
J gene: TRBJ1-6
V gene: TRBV28

CDR3 DNA: TGTGCCAGTAGTTCTTCCCTCCACGGTCCCTATGGCTACACCTTC
CDR3 protein: CASSSSLHGPYGYTF
D gene: -
clone size: -
J gene: TRBJ1-2
V gene: TRBV19

CDR3 DNA: TGCGCCAGCAGGGGACTAGCGGGGGCCGCACAAGAGACCCAGTACTTC
CDR3 protein: CASRGLAGAAQETQYF
D gene: TRBD2
clone size: -
J gene: TRBJ2-5
V gene: TRBV5-1

CDR3 DNA: TGTGCCAGCAGCGTAGTAGCCCGGACAGGAGAAAACTATGGCTACACCTTC
CDR3 protein: CASSVVARTGENYGYTF
D gene: TRBD1
clone size: -
J gene: TRBJ1-2
V gene: TRBV9

CDR3 DNA: TGTGCCAGCCCTCCTGGACAGGGCCTTTCCTACGAGCAGTACTTC
CDR3 protein: CASPPGQGLSYEQYF
D gene: TRBD1
clone size: -
J gene: TRBJ2-7
V gene: TRBV27

CDR3 DNA: TGCGCCAGCAGCTTGGGGCGGGGGTACACAGATACGCAGTATTTT
CDR3 protein: CASSLGRGYTDTQYF
D gene: TRBD2
clone size: -
J gene: TRBJ2-3
V gene: TRBV5-1

CDR3 DNA: TGTGCCAGCAGTTTGGGGACAGGTCTTTCACCCCTCCACTTT
CDR3 protein: CASSLGTGLSPLHF
D gene: TRBD1
clone size: -
J gene: TRBJ1-6
V gene: TRBV28